A single sample is the source of the 24 T cell receptor beta chains below, sequenced in a study of blood T cell repertoires in COVID-19. Generated by immunoSEQ multiplex PCR, the TCRdb table keeps only in-frame clones and is missing some. This table holds about 500,000 clones, around nine tenths found once. The sequenced sample was peripheral blood. These receptors were taken from a woman aged 45-65 years with COVID-19, enrolled during active disease.

The chain joins TRBV5-4 to TRBJ2-1; a weak D match, TRBD1 (7 bases). This CDR3 is built from 17 residues. V lost 0 bases and J lost 7, with 20 bases in between. CDR1 and CDR2 (germline): SGHNT, YYREEE (reference sequence). The CDR3 reads CASSLGQGRRARNEQFF. DNA of the CDR3: TGTGCCAGCAGCTTGGGACAGGGAAGGAGGGCACGGAATGAGCAGTTCTTC.

The chain uses TRBV7-6 and TRBJ2-1; 15 nucleotides align to TRBD2. Germline CDR1 SGHVS, CDR2 FNYEAQ. The CDR3 sequence is 18 residues long. The ends lost 5 bases at V and 3 bases at J; junction bases unmatched: 8. In DNA, the CDR3 is TGTGCCAGCAGCCCATTCCGGACTAGCGGGGGGGGCTACAATGAGCAGTTCTTC. Its translation: CASSPFRTSGGGYNEQFF.

The chain couples TRBV15 to TRBJ2-7; D may be TRBD1 (6 bases). The germline CDR1 and CDR2 sequences are LNHNV and YYDKDF (reference sequence). CDR3 length equals 16 residues. The germline V and J ends were trimmed by 0 bases and 3 bases, with 15 bases remaining between them. The CDR3 loop reads CATSRDPGTRDYEQYF. The CDR3 nucleotides read TGTGCCACCAGCAGAGATCCCGGGACACGGGACTACGAGCAGTACTTC.

CDR3 sequence: CASSLGDRVQETQYF. The CDR3 DNA is TGTGCCAGCAGCTTAGGGGACAGGGTCCAAGAGACCCAGTACTTC. The V gene is TRBV11-2, the J gene TRBJ2-5; 9 bases map to TRBD1. This CDR3 has 15 amino acids. V gave up 1 base and J gave up 1 base; unmatched junction bases: 1. The germline V gene has CDR1 SGHAT and CDR2 FQNNGV.

The rearrangement uses TRBV3-1 (or the pseudogene TRBV3-2) and TRBJ2-7; D is unclear. Trimming took 2 bases from V and 3 from J, leaving 5 bases between them. The CDR3 spans 12 residues. Germline V gives CDR1 LGHDT, CDR2 YNNKEL (reference sequence). CDR3 amino acids: CASSQYNYEQYF. For the CDR3, the DNA is TGTGCCAGCAGCCAATACAACTACGAGCAGTACTTC.

The rearrangement uses TRBV11-2 and TRBJ1-2, with D perhaps TRBD1 (6 bases). This CDR3 has 15 residues. Trimming took 4 bases from V and 3 from J, leaving 15 bases between them. CDR1 SGHAT and CDR2 FQNNGV come from the germline V gene. CDR3: CASSSGQKADYGYTF. Here the CDR3 DNA reads TGTGCCAGCAGCTCCGGACAGAAAGCCGACTATGGCTACACCTTC.

This chain joins TRBV2 and TRBJ2-7; D possibly corresponds to TRBD2 (6 bases). The V gene's germline CDR1 is SNHLY and CDR2 FYNNEI. V lost 4 bases to trimming and J lost 0 bases, with 13 bases between them. This CDR3 comprises 15 residues. The chain's CDR3 is CASSGGATSSYEQYF. CDR3 nucleotides: TGTGCCAGCAGTGGCGGGGCTACTAGCTCCTACGAGCAGTACTTC.

The chain carries TRBV7-2 and TRBJ2-3, with 8 bases identical to TRBD2. The CDR3 consists of 17 residues. Germline V CDR1 and CDR2: SGHTA, FQGNSA. Trimming removed 5 bases from V and 6 bases from J; junction bases left unmatched: 16. DNA of the CDR3: TGTGCCAGCAGCCCAGTGAGGGCTTCAGCGGGGGCGGATACGCAGTATTTT. The encoded protein is CASSPVRASAGADTQYF.

The chain joins TRBV7-2 to TRBJ1-2; 9 nucleotides align to TRBD1. The CDR3 has 15 residues. CDR1 is SGHTA, CDR2 FQGNSA, per germline. J lost 4 bases, V lost 5 bases, and 8 bases had no gene match. CDR3 nucleotides: TGTGCCAGCAGCCGGACAGGGGCCCCCCCCTATGGCTACACCTTC. Its protein is CASSRTGAPPYGYTF.

V usage is TRBV29-1 and J usage is TRBJ1-4; 11 nucleotides line up with TRBD1. V gave up 4 bases and J gave up 0 bases; unmatched junction bases: 16. Germline V gives CDR1 SQVTM, CDR2 ANQGSEA. The CDR3 consists of 20 residues. CDR3 nucleotide sequence: TGCAGCGTTGGGGTGGGTCGGACAGGGGGCGCCTCCTCAACTAATGAAAAACTGTTTTTT. It specifies CSVGVGRTGGASSTNEKLFF.

The chain has TRBV5-4 and TRBJ1-1, with 9 bases lining up with TRBD1. CDR3 length: 14 residues. Per germline, CDR1 SGHNT and CDR2 YYREEE (reference sequence). The ends lost 3 bases at V and 7 bases at J; junction bases unmatched: 7. The CDR3 nucleotides read TGTGCCAGCAGCTACCGGGGACAGGGTGGTGAAGCTTTCTTT. This encodes CASSYRGQGGEAFF.

This chain joins TRBV4-1 and TRBJ1-1, with TRBD1 matching over 11 bases. The V segment lost 4 bases and the J segment 1 base; nucleotides outside the gene matches: 8. Germline CDR1 and CDR2: MGHRA and YSYEKL. The CDR3 consists of 17 residues. The CDR3 DNA follows: TGCGCCAGCAGCCCCAGCCGGGACAGGGGGACGAACACTGAAGCTTTCTTT. Its translation: CASSPSRDRGTNTEAFF.

The chain couples TRBV9 to TRBJ1-1; 8 bases line up with TRBD1. The CDR3 length is 16 residues. Looked up from germline, CDR1 is SGDLS and CDR2 is YYNGEE. V gave up 4 bases and J gave up 1 base; unmatched junction bases: 9. The CDR3 nucleotides are TGTGCCAGCAGCTCGATCCGGACAGGGACGAACACTGAAGCTTTCTTT. Protein product: CASSSIRTGTNTEAFF.

This chain uses TRBV30 with TRBJ1-5; TRBD1 matches at 9 bases. The ends lost 7 bases at V and 5 bases at J; junction bases unmatched: 9. Germline CDR1 is GTSNPN and CDR2 is SVGIG (reference sequence). CDR3 length: 14 residues. The CDR3 region has the DNA TGTGCCTATGCCCTTGACAGGGGGTATCAGCCCCAGCATTTT. It codes for CAYALDRGYQPQHF.

V and J are TRBV30 and TRBJ1-1, with 7 positions matching TRBD1. This CDR3 has 15 residues. V lost 4 bases to trimming and J lost 0 bases; unmatched junction nucleotides: 8. CDR1 and CDR2 (germline): GTSNPN, SVGIG (reference sequence). The CDR3 spells CAWNPTGVMNTEAFF. The CDR3 region has the DNA TGTGCCTGGAACCCTACAGGGGTAATGAACACTGAAGCTTTCTTT.

This chain joins TRBV11-2 and TRBJ2-7; 10 bases match TRBD1. The CDR3 length is 15 residues. The germline CDR1 and CDR2 sequences are SGHAT and FQNNGV. V shed 5 bases and J 3 bases; nucleotides not matched to a gene: 7. CDR3 coding DNA: TGTGCCAGCAGCCCCGGGACAGGGGAGATCTACGAGCAGTACTTC. This gives the protein CASSPGTGEIYEQYF.

This clone appeared once. This chain uses TRBV7-9 with TRBJ1-4; D gene unclear. Trimming left V 3 bases short and J 11 bases short, with 19 bases between. Per the germline V gene, CDR1 is SEHNR and CDR2 is FQNEAQ (reference sequence). CDR3 size: 15 residues. In DNA, the CDR3 is TGTGCCAGCAGCTTCTCGGGTAACTATACACGGAAACTGTTTTTT. Protein: CASSFSGNYTRKLFF.

This rearrangement joins TRBV7-5 to TRBJ1-5; the table assigns TRBD1, which was not confirmed against the DNA. TRBV7-5 is flagged as a pseudogene. The CDR3 length is 14 residues. The CDR3 DNA sequence: TGTGCCGGTAGGGACAGCCTTTCGAATCAGCCCCAGCATTTT. It codes for CAGRDSLSNQPQHF.

This clone was seen just once. The V gene is TRBV6-4, the J gene TRBJ1-4; 7 bases are a match to TRBD1. J gave up 10 bases and V 2 bases, and 4 bases lay outside the gene matches. This CDR3 has 13 residues. In germline, CDR1 is MRHNA, CDR2 SNTAGT. CDR3 region: CASSDLAGGKLFF. The CDR3 coding sequence is TGTGCCAGCAGTGACCTGGCAGGGGGAAAACTGTTTTTT.

The J gene is TRBJ1-1, the V gene TRBV30; D possibly corresponds to TRBD1 (5 bases). The CDR3 runs 14 residues. The V gene's germline CDR1 is GTSNPN and CDR2 SVGIG (reference sequence). Trimming pared 4 bases from V and 1 base from J, leaving 13 bases between. CDR3 coding DNA: TGTGCCTGGATTGGGAAAAGGGGGAACACTGAAGCTTTCTTT. It translates to CAWIGKRGNTEAFF.

The chain is built from TRBV6-5 and TRBJ2-7; D perhaps matches TRBD1 (5 bases). Trimming shortened V by 10 bases and J by 2 bases, and 15 bases separated the two germline ends. The CDR3 consists of 13 residues. Germline CDR1 and CDR2: MNHEY and SVGAGI. In nucleotides, the CDR3 is TGTGCCATCAAGGACACGGACGCCTACGAGCAGTACTTC. As protein: CAIKDTDAYEQYF.

This chain connects TRBV18 to TRBJ2-3, with no clear D. Germline V gene data show CDR1 as KGHSH and CDR2 as LQKENI. Between the trimmed V and J ends, which lost 6 bases and 4 bases, there was a span of 8 bases. The CDR3 loop spans 12 amino acids. CDR3 protein: CASSKASDTQYF. The CDR3 nucleotides read TGTGCCAGCTCGAAAGCGTCAGATACGCAGTATTTT. Complete variable domain (other parts from reference TRBV18 and TRBJ2-3): NAGVMQNPRHLVRRRGQEARLRCSPMKGHSHVYWYRQLPEEGLKFMVYLQKENIIDESGMPKERFSAEFPKEGPSILRIQQVVRGDSAAYFCASSKASDTQYFGPGTRLTVL.

The chain links TRBV5-1 to TRBJ1-6, with a possible D match to TRBD1 (6 bases). Between the trimmed V and J ends, which lost 0 bases and 7 bases, there was a span of 8 bases. CDR1 SGHRS and CDR2 YFSETQ come from the germline V gene. The CDR3 is made up of 14 amino acids. In DNA, the CDR3 is TGCGCCAGCAGCTTGGACCAGGGGAATTCACCCCTCCACTTT. It is translated as CASSLDQGNSPLHF.

Note on this clone: Germline is not matched at one junction end, which may reflect a read error. This rearrangement joins TRBV6-4 to TRBJ1-5; the D is unclear. CDR3 length: 14 amino acids. The germline CDR1 and CDR2 sequences are MRHNA and SNTAGT. In DNA form, the CDR3 reads TGTGCCAGTAGTGATTCCTACAAGAGGCAGCCCCAGCATTTT. This gives the protein CASSDSYKRQPQHF.